The T cell receptor (beta chain) described here comes from a study of breast tumors, draining lymph nodes, adjacent tissues. General study findings and limits: Luminal-like breast cancer showed significantly higher tumor–nontumor repertoire similarity than basal-like. The lymph node origin of tumor T cells was framed as consistent with a hypothesis, not demonstrated. Tumor TCR diversity was below lymph nodes but above nontumor tissue.

TCRdb recomputed calls from the multiplex PCR reads with MiXCR, one row per CDR3 protein. Here the sample spans roughly 110,000 distinct CDR3 sequences, about 29% being singletons. This clonotype showed up many times. The antigen remains unidentified. This CDR3 is 17 amino acids long. Germline trimming cut 6 bases from V and 5 bases from J; bases unmatched to any gene: 11. Germline CDR1 and CDR2: MNHNY and SVGAGI (reference sequence). Axillary draining lymph nodes of breast cancer patients supplied the node samples. What was sequenced was axillary lymph node tissue. The origin of this receptor is a female donor with breast cancer. Some clones in this sample may be carry-over from other donors' samples. The chain recombines TRBV6-6 with TRBJ2-2, with 11 bases matching TRBD2. CDR3 protein: CASSPLLAGVRTGELFF. CDR3 bases: TGTGCCAGCAGCCCCCTACTAGCGGGAGTACGGACCGGGGAGCTGTTTTTT.